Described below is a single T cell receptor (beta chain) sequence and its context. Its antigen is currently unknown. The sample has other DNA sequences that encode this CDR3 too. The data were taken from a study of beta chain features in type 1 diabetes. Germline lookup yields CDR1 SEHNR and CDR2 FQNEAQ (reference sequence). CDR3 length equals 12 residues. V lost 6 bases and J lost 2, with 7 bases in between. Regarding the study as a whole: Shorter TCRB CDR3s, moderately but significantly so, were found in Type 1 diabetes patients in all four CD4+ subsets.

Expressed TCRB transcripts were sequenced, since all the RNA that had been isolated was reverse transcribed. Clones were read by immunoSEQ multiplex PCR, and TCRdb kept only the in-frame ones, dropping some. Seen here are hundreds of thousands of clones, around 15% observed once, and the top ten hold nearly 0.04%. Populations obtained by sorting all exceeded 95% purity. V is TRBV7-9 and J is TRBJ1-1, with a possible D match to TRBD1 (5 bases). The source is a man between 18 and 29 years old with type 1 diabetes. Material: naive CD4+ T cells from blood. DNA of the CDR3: TGTGCCAGCAGTAGGGGAAACACTGAAGCTTTCTTT. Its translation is CASSRGNTEAFF.